The 29 T cell receptor beta chains in this list originate from one sample, sequenced in a study of T cell responses to AZD1222 COVID-19 vaccine. Assay used: immunoSEQ multiplex PCR; TCRdb lists only in-frame clones, some missing. This table holds tens of thousands of clones, roughly 87% found once. The material was peripheral blood, obtained on day 0 of AZD1222 vaccination. All receptors derive from an adult in good health.

V usage is TRBV20-1 and J usage is TRBJ2-5; D may correspond to TRBD1 or TRBD2 (6 bases each). The CDR3 is 11 amino acids. Germline CDR1 is DFQATT and CDR2 is SNEGSKA (reference sequence). V lost 7 bases, J lost 4 bases, and 10 bases lay in between. The CDR3: CSGRGLETQYF. The CDR3 DNA sequence: TGCAGTGGACGGGGGCTAGAGACCCAGTACTTC.

This clone was seen once. The rearrangement joins TRBV7-2 to TRBJ2-7; a possible D gene is TRBD2 (6 bases). The CDR3 spans 13 residues. V lost 8 bases to trimming and J lost 7 bases, with 18 bases between them. Germline CDR1 is SGHTA and CDR2 is FQGNSA. DNA of the CDR3: TGTGCCAGCGCACCGACTAGATACCGGGAGCAGTACTTC. Encoded protein: CASAPTRYREQYF.

This chain connects TRBV30 to TRBJ2-7, with 8 bases lining up with TRBD1. Germline V gene data show CDR1 as GTSNPN and CDR2 as SVGIG (reference sequence). V shed 4 bases, J shed 4 bases, and the junction held 3 bases outside the gene matches. The CDR3 sequence is 12 residues long. The CDR3 DNA reads TGTGCCTGGACAGGGGGCAAATACGAGCAGTACTTC. Translation: CAWTGGKYEQYF.

The count of this clone is one. The chain carries TRBV7-8 and TRBJ2-7, with TRBD2 identical over 7 bases. Germline V gene sequence: CDR1 SGHVS, CDR2 FQNEAQ. The V segment lost 1 base and the J segment 4 bases; nucleotides outside the gene matches: 7. The CDR3 is made up of 15 amino acids. CDR3 region: CASSLGAGVQYEQYF. The DNA of the CDR3 is TGTGCCAGCAGCTTAGGTGCGGGGGTCCAGTACGAGCAGTACTTC.

The V and J genes are TRBV3-1 (or the pseudogene TRBV3-2) and TRBJ2-1, with 13 bases that match TRBD2. This CDR3 is 15 amino acids long. Germline V CDR1 and CDR2: LGHDT, YNNKEL (reference sequence). V was pared by 1 base and J by 9 bases, with 3 bases of the junction left unmatched. CDR3 sequence (DNA): TGTGCCAGCAGCCAAGGACTAGCGGGGGGTAGTGAGCAGTTCTTC. Its protein product is CASSQGLAGGSEQFF.

The chain employs TRBV7-3 and TRBJ1-1; the D is unclear. Germline CDR1 reads SGHTA; CDR2 reads FQGTGA. The CDR3 totals 13 residues. V lost 5 bases, J lost 2 bases, and 9 bases lay in between. This CDR3 is CASSISPNTEAFF. The CDR3 nucleotides are TGTGCCAGCAGCATATCACCAAACACTGAAGCTTTCTTT.

The chain carries TRBV5-5 and TRBJ2-5; TRBD1 matches at 9 bases. Germline V gene lookup returns CDR1 SGHKS and CDR2 YYEKEE (reference sequence). The CDR3 loop spans 14 amino acids. The V and J ends lost 4 bases and 4 bases, in that order; junction bases with no gene match: 5. The CDR3 region has the DNA TGTGCCAGCAGCGGAACAGGGGGCTCAGAGACCCAGTACTTC. This sequence encodes CASSGTGGSETQYF.

The chain employs TRBV3-1 (or the pseudogene TRBV3-2) and TRBJ1-2; D is perhaps TRBD1 (6 bases). Germline-derived CDR1 and CDR2 are LGHDT and YNNKEL (reference sequence). CDR3 length: 15 amino acids. The V end lost 4 bases, the J end lost 5 bases, and 17 bases lay between the germline ends. The CDR3 DNA reads TGTGCCAGCAGCCCAGAGGGGGAGAGTCGGTATGGCTACACCTTC. It yields the protein CASSPEGESRYGYTF.

Comment on this clone: One junction end disagrees with the germline gene, perhaps due to a read error. J is TRBJ1-3 and V is TRBV2, with 7 nucleotides matching TRBD1. The CDR3 contains 17 residues. The germline CDR1 and CDR2 sequences are SNHLY and FYNNEI. CDR3 amino acids: CASTEFSTGETGNTIYF. Here the CDR3 DNA reads TGTGCCAGCACTGAATTCAGTACAGGGGAAACTGGAAACACCATATATTTT.

V and J are TRBV15 and TRBJ1-4, with TRBD1 matching over 9 bases. Trimming took 8 bases from V and 7 from J; bases not matched to a gene: 14. The CDR3 sequence is 16 residues long. Per the germline V gene, CDR1 is LNHNV and CDR2 is YYDKDF (reference sequence). The DNA of the CDR3 is TGTGCCACCTCAATTGGTGGGACAGGGTTAGTTGAAAAACTGTTTTTT. It translates to CATSIGGTGLVEKLFF.

This clone was picked up one time. J is TRBJ2-1 and V is TRBV30, with 11 bases that match TRBD2. V shed 1 base, J shed 6 bases, and the junction held 5 bases outside the gene matches. CDR1 is GTSNPN, CDR2 SVGIG, per germline (reference sequence). The CDR3 totals 15 residues. The CDR3 loop reads CAWSAPSGGLNEQFF. The DNA for the CDR3 is TGTGCCTGGAGTGCGCCTAGCGGGGGGCTCAATGAGCAGTTCTTC.

This clone was detected only once. The chain has TRBV9 and TRBJ2-1; TRBD1 is a possible D gene (5 bases). Trimming pared 2 bases from V and 7 bases from J, leaving 16 bases between. This CDR3 has 15 amino acids. Germline CDR1 is SGDLS and CDR2 is YYNGEE. CDR3 loop: CASSVARALTNEQFF. In nucleotides, the CDR3 is TGTGCCAGCAGCGTGGCCAGGGCCTTGACAAATGAGCAGTTCTTC.

This clone was detected only once. The gene calls are TRBV7-2 and TRBJ1-1, with no clear D. Per the germline V gene, CDR1 is SGHTA and CDR2 is FQGNSA. V was pared by 6 bases and J by 0 bases, with 8 bases between. The CDR3 has 13 residues. CDR3: CASSIWVNTEAFF. CDR3 sequence (DNA): TGTGCCAGCAGTATATGGGTGAACACTGAAGCTTTCTTT.

The J gene is TRBJ1-1, the V gene TRBV7-9, with 8 bases fitting TRBD1. This CDR3 spans 16 amino acids. Germline trimming cut 4 bases from V and 2 bases from J; bases unmatched to any gene: 9. Germline V gives CDR1 SEHNR, CDR2 FQNEAQ (reference sequence). Here the CDR3 DNA reads TGTGCCAGCAGCTCATTTACCGGGACAGGAAACACTGAAGCTTTCTTT. Translation gives CASSSFTGTGNTEAFF.

The chain couples TRBV27 to TRBJ1-1, with a possible D match to TRBD1 (5 bases). Trimming removed 6 bases at V and 11 bases at J, with 19 bases between. This CDR3 contains 13 residues. Per the germline V gene, CDR1 is MNHEY and CDR2 is SMNVEV (reference sequence). The CDR3 sequence is CASSGGGPLKAFF. In nucleotides, the CDR3 is TGTGCCAGCAGCGGGGGTGGACCTCTGAAGGCTTTCTTT.

The chain employs TRBV19 and TRBJ2-2; tentatively, D is TRBD1 (5 bases). CDR3 length: 14 amino acids. CDR1 LNHDA and CDR2 SQIVND come from the germline V gene (reference sequence). V lost 1 base and J 7 bases, leaving 10 bases between the germline ends. The CDR3 DNA reads as TGTGCCAGTAGTATAGCCAGGGAAAGCGGGGAGCTGTTTTTT. Amino acid sequence: CASSIARESGELFF.

The V gene is TRBV7-9, the J gene TRBJ1-2, with a tentative D call TRBD1 (5 bases). Germline CDR1 reads SEHNR; CDR2 reads FQNEAQ (reference sequence). The germline V and J ends were trimmed by 5 bases and 8 bases, with 15 bases remaining between them. This CDR3 comprises 13 residues. CDR3 sequence: CASSRLVEGGYTF. CDR3 DNA: TGTGCCAGCAGCCGATTAGTAGAGGGGGGCTACACCTTC.

The chain combines TRBV11-2 with TRBJ2-7; the D gene is possibly TRBD1 (5 bases). In germline, CDR1 is SGHAT, CDR2 FQNNGV. The CDR3 loop spans 11 amino acids. Between the trimmed V and J ends, which lost 7 bases and 9 bases, there was a span of 13 bases. DNA for the CDR3: TGTGCCAGCACCCAAGGGGTGATGCAGTACTTC. Translation: CASTQGVMQYF.

The count of this clone is one. V gene TRBV7-6 combines with J gene TRBJ2-3; 9 bases match TRBD2. Germline trimming cut 5 bases from V and 3 bases from J; bases unmatched to any gene: 9. CDR3 size: 16 residues. Germline V lookup: CDR1 SGHVS, CDR2 FNYEAQ. The CDR3: CASSPRMRGGTDTQYF. DNA for the CDR3: TGTGCCAGCAGCCCCCGTATGCGGGGGGGTACAGATACGCAGTATTTT.

The chain joins TRBV30 to TRBJ2-6; the D gene could be TRBD1 or TRBD2 (5 bases each). Trimming removed 0 bases at V and 1 base at J, with 13 bases between. In germline, CDR1 is GTSNPN, CDR2 SVGIG (reference sequence). The CDR3 has 17 amino acids. DNA of the CDR3: TGTGCCTGGAGTGTACTAACGGGGCCGTCTGGGGCCAACGTCCTGACTTTC. Translated: CAWSVLTGPSGANVLTF.

V and J are TRBV6-4 and TRBJ2-3; 10 bases fit TRBD2. V lost 4 bases and J lost 0; bases outside the gene matches: 4. The CDR3 consists of 16 residues. The V gene's germline CDR1 is MRHNA and CDR2 SNTAGT. The CDR3 sequence: CASSVSSGGSTDTQYF. The CDR3 nucleotides read TGTGCCAGCAGTGTTTCTAGCGGGGGTAGCACAGATACGCAGTATTTT.

The J gene is TRBJ2-7, the V gene TRBV11-2, with D uncertain. The CDR3 runs 14 residues. CDR1 is SGHAT, CDR2 FQNNGV, per germline. With 1 base removed from V and 3 bases from J, the gap between germline ends came to 10 bases. In DNA, the CDR3 is TGTGCCAGCAGCTTAGGTGATGCCGGCTACGAGCAGTACTTC. Its protein product is CASSLGDAGYEQYF.

This chain links TRBV7-8 with TRBJ2-2; no reliable D call. This CDR3 has 14 residues. Trimming removed 4 bases from V and 1 base from J, with 7 bases in between. The germline gives CDR1 SGHVS, CDR2 FQNEAQ. The CDR3 here is CASSYLQNTGELFF. The DNA of the CDR3 is TGTGCCAGCAGCTATTTACAGAACACCGGGGAGCTGTTTTTT.

The chain employs TRBV4-2 and TRBJ2-7, with 12 bases aligning to TRBD1. Germline CDR1 and CDR2: LGHNA and YNFKEQ. With 0 bases clipped from V and 6 bases from J, the junction kept 0 bases outside the gene matches. The CDR3 extends over 14 amino acids. CDR3: CASSQEGQGAEQYF. CDR3 in DNA: TGTGCCAGCAGCCAAGAGGGACAGGGGGCCGAGCAGTACTTC.

This chain links TRBV11-3 with TRBJ2-7; D possibly corresponds to TRBD1 (6 bases). The germline V gene encodes CDR1 SGHNT and CDR2 YENEEA. The CDR3 covers 12 residues. Trimming shortened V by 8 bases and J by 6 bases, and 14 bases separated the two germline ends. CDR3 region: CASQPRGGEQYF. The CDR3 nucleotides read TGTGCCAGCCAGCCCCGAGGGGGCGAGCAGTACTTC.

The CDR3 DNA reads as TGTGCCAGCAGTGACGTTCGGGGTATAGCCAAAAACATTCAGTACTTC. Its protein is CASSDVRGIAKNIQYF. The V gene is TRBV6-4, the J gene TRBJ2-4, with a weak D call TRBD2 (5 bases). This CDR3 is built from 16 residues. The germline CDR1 and CDR2 sequences are MRHNA and SNTAGT. V lost 2 bases and J lost 0, with 11 bases in between.

CDR3 sequence reads: CAWKSPGELFF. The CDR3 DNA reads as TGTGCCTGGAAGTCGCCCGGGGAGCTGTTTTTT. The V and J genes are TRBV30 and TRBJ2-2; D unresolved. Trimming pared 4 bases from V and 6 bases from J, leaving 6 bases between. Per germline, CDR1 GTSNPN and CDR2 SVGIG (reference sequence). CDR3 length: 11 residues. Looking up the rest from reference TRBV30 and TRBJ2-2 gives the full variable domain: SQTIHQWPATLVQPVGSPLSLECTVEGTSNPNLYWYRQAAGRGLQLLFYSVGIGQISSEVPQNLSASRPQDRQFILSSKKLLLSDSGFYLCAWKSPGELFFGEGSRLTVL.

The chain couples TRBV5-8 to TRBJ2-1; D might be TRBD2 (6 bases). Germline V gene lookup returns CDR1 SGHTS and CDR2 YDEGEE. CDR3 length equals 17 residues. Deletions cut 0 bases from V and 5 bases from J, with 18 bases between. CDR3 in amino acids: CASSLVFGGNTNNEQFF. CDR3 nucleotide sequence: TGTGCCAGCAGCTTGGTCTTTGGCGGGAATACAAACAATGAGCAGTTCTTC.

The V call is TRBV5-1, the J call TRBJ1-2, with D perhaps TRBD1 (6 bases). Trimming left V 0 bases short and J 3 bases short, with 12 bases between. The CDR3 spans 15 residues. Germline V gene lookup returns CDR1 SGHRS and CDR2 YFSETQ. Written as DNA, the CDR3 is TGCGCCAGCAGCTTGGACTTCAGGGGCGACTATGGCTACACCTTC. It specifies CASSLDFRGDYGYTF.